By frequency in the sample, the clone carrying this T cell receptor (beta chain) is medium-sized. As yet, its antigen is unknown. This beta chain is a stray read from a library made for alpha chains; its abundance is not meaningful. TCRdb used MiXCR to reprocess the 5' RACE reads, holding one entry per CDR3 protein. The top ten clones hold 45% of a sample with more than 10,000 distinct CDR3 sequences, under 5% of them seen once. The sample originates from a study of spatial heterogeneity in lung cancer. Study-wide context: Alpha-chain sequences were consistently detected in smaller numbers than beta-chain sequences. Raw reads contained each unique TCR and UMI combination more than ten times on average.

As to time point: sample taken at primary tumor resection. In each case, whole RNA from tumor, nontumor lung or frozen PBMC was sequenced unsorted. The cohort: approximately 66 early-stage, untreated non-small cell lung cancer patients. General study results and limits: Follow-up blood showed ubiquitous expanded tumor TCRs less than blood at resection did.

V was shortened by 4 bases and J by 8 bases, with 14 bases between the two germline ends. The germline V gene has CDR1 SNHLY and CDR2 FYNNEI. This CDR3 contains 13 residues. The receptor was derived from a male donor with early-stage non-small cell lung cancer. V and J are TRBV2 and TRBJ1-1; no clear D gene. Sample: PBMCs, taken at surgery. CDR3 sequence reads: CASSAGPGWEAFF. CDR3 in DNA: TGTGCCAGCAGTGCCGGTCCGGGTTGGGAAGCTTTCTTT.